The source of this TCR beta chain is a study of OX40 agonist ivuxolimab in advanced cancers. Study-wide context: It was permissible to have had prior anti-PD-1, anti-PD-L1 or anti-CTLA-4 therapy, and less than 45% had some.

Trimming left V 3 bases short and J 13 bases short, with 10 bases between. This CDR3 contains 12 residues. From germline, CDR1 is PRHDT and CDR2 FYEKMQ (reference sequence). Measured with immunoSEQ multiplex PCR; TCRdb has only the in-frame clones, and not every one. Here the sample spans tens of thousands of clones, approximately 90% being singletons. This rearrangement joins TRBV13 to TRBJ2-6; D is ambiguous. This receptor was identified in an adult with an advanced solid tumor such as melanoma, head and neck, liver or kidney cancer. The sample consisted of CD4+ or CD8+ T cells sorted from blood, taken in a trial of the OX40 agonist ivuxolimab. CDR3 bases: TGTGCCAGCAGCTTGGCGGCCCGAGTCCTGACTTTC. It yields the protein CASSLAARVLTF. Combining the CDR3 with reference TRBV13 and TRBJ2-6 gives the whole variable domain AAGVIQSPRHLIKEKRETATLKCYPIPRHDTVYWYQQGPGQDPQFLISFYEKMQSDKGSIPDRFSAQQFSDYHSELNMSSLELGDSALYFCASSLAARVLTFGAGSRLTVL.